This T cell receptor (beta chain) appears in the sequencing data of a study of identical twins. Points from the study as a whole: Invariant MAIT and iNKT cells are populations that could partly confound zero-insertion analyses. Abundant cord blood beta clonotypes carried fewer insertions; memory repertoires showed none.

This clonotype was seen more than once but under ten times. Its antigen is unknown. cDNA carried unique molecular identifiers, and a universal primer site was added by template switching. TCRdb redid the calling of the 5' RACE reads with MiXCR, one entry per CDR3 protein. Of about 480,000 distinct CDR3 sequences detected, 14% appear once; the ten largest clones hold 0.5% to 0.65%. The CDR3 spans 12 residues. Germline V gene lookup returns CDR1 DFQATT and CDR2 SNEGSKA (reference sequence). V lost 2 bases to trimming and J lost 4 bases, with 6 bases between them. These records were also assigned to another study, of yellow fever vaccine responses in identical twins. That study adds: Twins reportedly had a vaccine T cell response that seemed partly convergent, partly personalized.

What was sequenced was CD4+ T cells sorted from blood. The V and J genes are TRBV20-1 and TRBJ1-5; D call uncertain. This clonotype was obtained from a woman between 18 and 29 years old in good health. DNA for the CDR3: TGCAGTGCTAGACCGGGGAATCAGCCCCAGCATTTT. This translates into CSARPGNQPQHF.